What follows describes a single TCR beta chain. The data originate from a study of blood T cell repertoires in COVID-19. The wider study: Samples taken during acute and convalescent COVID-19 were collected in the United States, Italy and Spain. Sample material is recorded as cDNA or gDNA derived from T cells, B-cell-depleted T cells, or PBMCs.

How the authors handled the data: Amplifying reference gene primers gave estimates of nucleated cell counts. Method: immunoSEQ multiplex PCR; TCRdb's copy keeps in-frame clones and lacks some. V and J calls and clone size are those listed in that table; D and trimming were worked out from the DNA. The table includes over 200,000 clones, 80% detected once. CDR1 and CDR2 from the germline V gene are SQVTM and ANQGSEA. The CDR3 contains 14 residues. Trimming removed 7 bases from V and 0 bases from J, with 16 bases in between. Sequencing was carried out using peripheral blood. This TCR derives from a human donor in a cohort sampled during active COVID-19. The chain employs TRBV29-1 and TRBJ2-7; tentative D call: TRBD2 (6 bases). CDR3 residues: CSAKLVAASYEQYF. The CDR3, as DNA: TGCAGCGCCAAGCTGGTAGCGGCCTCCTACGAGCAGTACTTC.